The present T cell receptor (beta chain) was sequenced within a study of blood T cell repertoires in COVID-19. Trimming pared 2 bases from V and 5 bases from J, leaving 10 bases between. Looked up from germline, CDR1 is MDHEN and CDR2 is SYDVKM. The CDR3 contains 15 residues. This table comes from immunoSEQ multiplex PCR, and its TCRdb copy is limited to in-frame clones, with some not included. The sample contains approximately 150,000 clones, approximately 88% of which appear only once. This receptor was obtained from a man between 60 and 75 years old with active or convalescent COVID-19. The rearrangement joins TRBV28 to TRBJ1-6, with unresolved D. The sample taken for sequencing was peripheral blood. The CDR3 nucleotides read TGTGCCAGCAGTTTACTTAGGACTCATAATTCACCCCTCCACTTT. This encodes CASSLLRTHNSPLHF. Drawing the rest from reference TRBV28 and TRBJ1-6, the complete variable domain is DVKVTQSSRYLVKRTGEKVFLECVQDMDHENMFWYRQDPGLGLRLIYFSYDVKMKEKGDIPEGYSVSREKKERFSLILESASTNQTSMYLCASSLLRTHNSPLHFGNGTRLTVT.